This TCR beta chain was observed in a study of beta chain features in type 1 diabetes. Study-wide findings and caveats: Moderate but significant shortening of TCRB CDR3s was recorded in all four CD4+ subsets from Type 1 diabetes patients. In cDNA sequencing, cells with high TCR expression could be over-represented.

What was sequenced were expressed TCRB transcripts, since all of the isolated RNA had been reverse transcribed. Clones were sequenced by immunoSEQ multiplex PCR, and TCRdb holds only the in-frame ones, with some missing. This table holds hundreds of thousands of clones, roughly 15% found once. About this clone itself: No antigen is known for it.

The TCR sequence derives from a man in his thirties or forties in good health. Sequencing input: central memory CD4+ T cells from blood.

The CDR3 DNA is TGTGCCAGCAGCTTAGGGGTAGCGGGGTCTGATACGCAGTATTTT. Amino acids: CASSLGVAGSDTQYF. The V gene is TRBV7-9, the J gene TRBJ2-3, with 8 bases that match TRBD2. With 1 base clipped from V and 6 bases from J, the junction kept 6 bases outside the gene matches. Germline values: CDR1 SEHNR, CDR2 FQNEAQ (reference sequence). There are 15 residues in the CDR3.